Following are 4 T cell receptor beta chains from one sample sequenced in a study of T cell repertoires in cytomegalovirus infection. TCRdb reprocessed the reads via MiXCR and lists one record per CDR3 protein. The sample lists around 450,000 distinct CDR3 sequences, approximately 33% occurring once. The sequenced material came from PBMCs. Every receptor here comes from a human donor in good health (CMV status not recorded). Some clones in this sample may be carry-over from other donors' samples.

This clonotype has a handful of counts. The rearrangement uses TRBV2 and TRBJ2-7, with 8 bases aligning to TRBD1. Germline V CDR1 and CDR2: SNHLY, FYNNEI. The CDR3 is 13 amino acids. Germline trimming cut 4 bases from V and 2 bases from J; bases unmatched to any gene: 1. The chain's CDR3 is CASSGTGPYEQYF. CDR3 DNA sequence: TGTGCCAGCAGTGGGACAGGGCCCTACGAGCAGTACTTC.

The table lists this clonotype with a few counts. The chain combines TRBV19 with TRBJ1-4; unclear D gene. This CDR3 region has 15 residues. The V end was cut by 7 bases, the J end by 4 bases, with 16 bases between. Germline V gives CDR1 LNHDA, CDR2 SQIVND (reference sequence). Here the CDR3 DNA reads TGTGCCAGTACTTACTCCGCGTCGAATAATGAAAAACTGTTTTTT. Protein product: CASTYSASNNEKLFF.

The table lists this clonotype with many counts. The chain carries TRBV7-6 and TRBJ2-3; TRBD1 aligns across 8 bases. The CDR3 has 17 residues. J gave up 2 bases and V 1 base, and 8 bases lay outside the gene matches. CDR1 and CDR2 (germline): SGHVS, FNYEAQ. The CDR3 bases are TGTGCCAGCAGCTTAGGCTCGGCAGGGGGCCCCACAGATACGCAGTATTTT. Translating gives CASSLGSAGGPTDTQYF.

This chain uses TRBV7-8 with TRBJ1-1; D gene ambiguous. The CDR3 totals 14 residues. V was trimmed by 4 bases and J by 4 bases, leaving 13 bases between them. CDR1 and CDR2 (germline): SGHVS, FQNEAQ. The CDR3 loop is CASSYSLSPTEAFF. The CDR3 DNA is TGTGCCAGCAGCTACTCCTTGAGTCCCACTGAAGCTTTCTTT.